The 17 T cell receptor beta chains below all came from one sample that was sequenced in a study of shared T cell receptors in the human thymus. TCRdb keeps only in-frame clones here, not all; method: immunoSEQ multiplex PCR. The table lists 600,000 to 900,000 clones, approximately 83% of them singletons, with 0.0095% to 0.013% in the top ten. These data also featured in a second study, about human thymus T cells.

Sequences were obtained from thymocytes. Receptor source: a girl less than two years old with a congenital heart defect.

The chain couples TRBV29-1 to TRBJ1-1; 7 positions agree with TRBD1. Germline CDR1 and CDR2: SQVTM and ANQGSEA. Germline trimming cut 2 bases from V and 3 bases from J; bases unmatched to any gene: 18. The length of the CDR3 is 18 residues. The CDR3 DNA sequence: TGCAGCGTTGAAAGTCGGACAATGGACAGGCGGACGGACACTGAAGCTTTCTTT. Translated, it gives CSVESRTMDRRTDTEAFF.

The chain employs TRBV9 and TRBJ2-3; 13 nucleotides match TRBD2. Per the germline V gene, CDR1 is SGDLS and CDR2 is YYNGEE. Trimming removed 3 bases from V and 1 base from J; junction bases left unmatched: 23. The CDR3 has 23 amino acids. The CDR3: CASSARAVTSGGPTRTGTDTQYF. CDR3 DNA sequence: TGTGCCAGCAGCGCACGTGCGGTGACTAGCGGGGGGCCAACGCGGACGGGCACAGATACGCAGTATTTT.

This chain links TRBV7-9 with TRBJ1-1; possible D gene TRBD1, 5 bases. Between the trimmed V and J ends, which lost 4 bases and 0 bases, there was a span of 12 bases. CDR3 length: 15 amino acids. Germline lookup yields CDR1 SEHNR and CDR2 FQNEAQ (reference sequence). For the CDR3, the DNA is TGTGCCAGCAGCTATCAATACAGGATGAACACTGAAGCTTTCTTT. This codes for CASSYQYRMNTEAFF.

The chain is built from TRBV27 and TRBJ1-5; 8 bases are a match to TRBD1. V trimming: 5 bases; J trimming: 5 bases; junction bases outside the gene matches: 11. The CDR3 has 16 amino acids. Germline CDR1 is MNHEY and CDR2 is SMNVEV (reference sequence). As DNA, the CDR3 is TGTGCCAGCAGTCCCCGGCGGACAGGGTTCGATCAGCCCCAGCATTTT. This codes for CASSPRRTGFDQPQHF.

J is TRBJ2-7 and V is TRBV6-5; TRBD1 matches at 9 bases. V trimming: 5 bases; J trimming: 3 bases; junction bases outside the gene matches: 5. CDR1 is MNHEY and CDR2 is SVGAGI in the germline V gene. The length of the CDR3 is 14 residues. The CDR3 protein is CASSKETGGYEQYF. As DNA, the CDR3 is TGTGCCAGCAGTAAAGAGACAGGGGGCTACGAGCAGTACTTC.

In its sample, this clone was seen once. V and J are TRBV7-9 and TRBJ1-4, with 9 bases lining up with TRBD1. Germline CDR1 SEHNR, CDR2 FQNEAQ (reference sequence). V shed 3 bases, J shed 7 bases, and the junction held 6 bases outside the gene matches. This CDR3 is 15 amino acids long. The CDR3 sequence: CASSFLDRGIEKLFF. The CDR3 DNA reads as TGTGCCAGCAGCTTCCTCGACAGGGGGATTGAAAAACTGTTTTTT.

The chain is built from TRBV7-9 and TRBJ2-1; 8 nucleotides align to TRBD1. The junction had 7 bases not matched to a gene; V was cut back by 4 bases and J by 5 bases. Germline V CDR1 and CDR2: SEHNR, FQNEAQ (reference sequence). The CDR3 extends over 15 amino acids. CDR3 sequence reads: CASSCTGTGDNEQFF. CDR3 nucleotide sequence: TGTGCCAGCAGCTGCACCGGGACAGGTGACAATGAGCAGTTCTTC.

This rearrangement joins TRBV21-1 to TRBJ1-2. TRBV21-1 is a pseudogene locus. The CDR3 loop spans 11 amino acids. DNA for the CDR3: TGTGCCAGCAAGAGCCTTTATAGCTACACCTTC. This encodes CASKSLYSYTF.

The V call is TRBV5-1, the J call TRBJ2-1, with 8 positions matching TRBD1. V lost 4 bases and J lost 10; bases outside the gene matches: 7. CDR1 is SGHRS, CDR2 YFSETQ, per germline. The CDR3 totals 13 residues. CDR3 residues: CASSLDRGREQFF. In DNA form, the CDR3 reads TGCGCCAGCAGCCTAGACAGGGGCAGGGAGCAGTTCTTC. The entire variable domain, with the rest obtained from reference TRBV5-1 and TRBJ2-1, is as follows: KAGVTQTPRYLIKTRGQQVTLSCSPISGHRSVSWYQQTPGQGLQFLFEYFSETQRNKGNFPGRFSGRQFSNSRSEMNVSTLELGDSALYLCASSLDRGREQFFGPGTRLTVL.

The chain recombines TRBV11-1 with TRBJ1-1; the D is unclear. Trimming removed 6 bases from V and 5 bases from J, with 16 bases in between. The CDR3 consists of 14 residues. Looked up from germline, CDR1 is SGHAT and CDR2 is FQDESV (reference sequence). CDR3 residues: CASSPQATVTEAFF. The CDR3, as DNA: TGTGCCAGCAGTCCGCAAGCTACTGTGACTGAAGCTTTCTTT.

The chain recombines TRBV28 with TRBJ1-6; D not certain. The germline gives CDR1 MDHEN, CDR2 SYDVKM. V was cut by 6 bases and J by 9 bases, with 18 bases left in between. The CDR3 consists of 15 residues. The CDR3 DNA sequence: TGTGCCAGCAGCTTGTCAGCGGGCAGGCGTTCACCCCTCCACTTT. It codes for CASSLSAGRRSPLHF. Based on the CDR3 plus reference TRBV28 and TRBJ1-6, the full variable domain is DVKVTQSSRYLVKRTGEKVFLECVQDMDHENMFWYRQDPGLGLRLIYFSYDVKMKEKGDIPEGYSVSREKKERFSLILESASTNQTSMYLCASSLSAGRRSPLHFGNGTRLTVT.

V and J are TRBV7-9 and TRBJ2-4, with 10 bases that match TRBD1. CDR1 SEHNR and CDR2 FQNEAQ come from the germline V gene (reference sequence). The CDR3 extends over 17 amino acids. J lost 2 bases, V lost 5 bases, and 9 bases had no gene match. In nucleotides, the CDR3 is TGTGCCAGCAGCCAGCCCGGGACAGGGGAAACCAAAAACATTCAGTACTTC. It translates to CASSQPGTGETKNIQYF.

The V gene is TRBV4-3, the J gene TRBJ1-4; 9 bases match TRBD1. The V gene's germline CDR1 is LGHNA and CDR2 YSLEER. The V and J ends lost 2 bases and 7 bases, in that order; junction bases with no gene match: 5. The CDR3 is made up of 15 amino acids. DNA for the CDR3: TGCGCCAGCAGCCAACCTGACAGGGGGGGTGAAAAACTGTTTTTT. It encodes CASSQPDRGGEKLFF.

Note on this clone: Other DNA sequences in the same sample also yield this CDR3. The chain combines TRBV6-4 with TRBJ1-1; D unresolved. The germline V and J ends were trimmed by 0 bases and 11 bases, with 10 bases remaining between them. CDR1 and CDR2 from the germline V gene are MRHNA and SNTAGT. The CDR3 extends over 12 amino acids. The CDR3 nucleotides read TGTGCCAGCAGTGACTCATCGGGTGAGGCTTTCTTT. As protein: CASSDSSGEAFF.

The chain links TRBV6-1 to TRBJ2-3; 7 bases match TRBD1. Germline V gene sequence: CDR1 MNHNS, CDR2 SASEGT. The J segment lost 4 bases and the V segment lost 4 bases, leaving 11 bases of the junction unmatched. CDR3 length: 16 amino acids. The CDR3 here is CASSVRTGQKSDTQYF. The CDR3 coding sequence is TGTGCCAGCAGTGTACGGACAGGACAAAAGTCAGATACGCAGTATTTT.

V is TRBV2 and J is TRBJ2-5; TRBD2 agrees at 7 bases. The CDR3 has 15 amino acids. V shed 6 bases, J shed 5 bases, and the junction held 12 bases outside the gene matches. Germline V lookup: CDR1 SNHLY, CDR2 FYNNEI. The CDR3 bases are TGTGCCAGCAGCACAACCCGGGGGGAGAAGGAGACCCAGTACTTC. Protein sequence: CASSTTRGEKETQYF.

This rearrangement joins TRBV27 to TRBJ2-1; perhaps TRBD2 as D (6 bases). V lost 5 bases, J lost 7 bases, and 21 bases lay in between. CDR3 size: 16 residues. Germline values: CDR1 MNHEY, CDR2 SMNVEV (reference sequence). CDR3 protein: CASSARPGLWGNEQFF. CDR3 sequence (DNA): TGTGCCAGCAGTGCCCGACCGGGACTTTGGGGGAATGAGCAGTTCTTC.